This TCR beta chain was sequenced in a study of human T cells and chemical hapten exposure. Study-wide background: Across the whole study, which lasted around 24 weeks, patients were given diphenylcyclopropenone on the scalp once a week.

The CDR3 has 13 amino acids. Germline loops: CDR1 MDHEN, CDR2 SYDVKM. The ends were cut back, 1 base at V and 9 bases at J, with 11 bases in the middle. This clonotype was seen many times. TCRdb re-called the RACE reads with MiXCR, one entry per CDR3 protein. The sample gives approximately 50,000 distinct CDR3 sequences, 8% to 10% of which show up once; approximately 16% is in the top ten. Time point: patch test 3, about 24 weeks after DPC sensitization. Regarding treatment: therapeutic diphenylcyclopropenone sensitization with weekly scalp DPC. The receptor was derived from a middle-aged woman with alopecia areata. Some clones in this sample may be carry-over from other donors' samples. The specimen comprised whole blood, sampled in connection with sensitization to the hapten diphenylcyclopropenone (DPC). This chain uses TRBV28 with TRBJ2-3; D is perhaps TRBD2 (5 bases). Written as DNA, the CDR3 is TGTGCCAGCAGTTTATCGGCTAGCAAGACGCAGTATTTT. Amino acid sequence: CASSLSASKTQYF. Full variable domain (remainder filled in from reference TRBV28 and TRBJ2-3): DVKVTQSSRYLVKRTGEKVFLECVQDMDHENMFWYRQDPGLGLRLIYFSYDVKMKEKGDIPEGYSVSREKKERFSLILESASTNQTSMYLCASSLSASKTQYFGPGTRLTVL.